This T cell receptor (beta chain) was recorded in a study of shared clonotypes between healthy human individuals. Germline assignment: CDR1 SGHTA and CDR2 FQGTGA. This CDR3 is built from 15 residues. The V end was cut by 0 bases, the J end by 7 bases, with 16 bases between. Clones were read by immunoSEQ multiplex PCR, and TCRdb kept only the in-frame ones, dropping some. This sample yields a few million clones, of which 85% to 95% are seen a single time; under 0.45% belongs to the top ten. The sequence was collected from a man aged 18 to 35 in good health. Some clones in this sample may be carry-over from other donors' samples. What was sequenced was naive CD4+ T cells from PBMCs. As for subset: CD45RA+ positively selected. J is TRBJ2-7 and V is TRBV7-3; D is tentatively TRBD1 or TRBD2 (5 bases each). This chain's CDR3 is CASSLTRDEASEQYF. The CDR3 region has the DNA TGTGCCAGCAGCTTAACTAGGGACGAGGCAAGTGAGCAGTACTTC.